This passage covers 22 T cell receptor beta chains from one sample sequenced in a study of T cell responses to AZD1222 COVID-19 vaccine. The protocol was immunoSEQ multiplex PCR, while the TCRdb copy is restricted to in-frame clones and leaves out a portion. The sample yields some 130,000 clones, about 90% seen once. Specimen: peripheral blood, collected on day 0 of AZD1222 vaccination. The receptor source for this set is an adult in good health.

V and J are TRBV3-1 (or the pseudogene TRBV3-2) and TRBJ1-4; D gene ambiguous. This CDR3 region has 14 residues. Germline V gene data show CDR1 as LGHDT and CDR2 as YNNKEL (reference sequence). Trimming removed 0 bases at V and 5 bases at J, with 7 bases between. For the CDR3, the DNA is TGTGCCAGCAGCCAAGAGAGGTCGAATGAAAAACTGTTTTTT. This codes for CASSQERSNEKLFF.

This chain links TRBV5-1 with TRBJ2-1; possible D gene TRBD2, 6 bases. CDR1 and CDR2 (germline): SGHRS, YFSETQ. This CDR3 has 14 residues. V was cut by 6 bases and J by 5 bases, with 15 bases left in between. The CDR3 nucleotides are TGCGCCAGCACGGGGGTAGGCCCCGACAATGAGCAGTTCTTC. It encodes CASTGVGPDNEQFF.

The V gene is TRBV5-4, the J gene TRBJ2-1; possible D gene TRBD1, 6 bases. The CDR3 consists of 16 residues. The germline V gene encodes CDR1 SGHNT and CDR2 YYREEE (reference sequence). V was pared by 0 bases and J by 8 bases, with 18 bases between. CDR3 residues: CASSLAGFSEGDEQFF. The CDR3 bases are TGTGCCAGCAGCTTGGCGGGTTTTAGCGAGGGGGATGAGCAGTTCTTC.

The gene calls are TRBV7-8 and TRBJ2-2; TRBD1 agrees at 11 bases. Unmatched junction bases numbered 6, after V lost 5 bases and J lost 4 bases. Germline assignment: CDR1 SGHVS and CDR2 FQNEAQ. There are 16 residues in the CDR3. CDR3 residues: CASSLGTGGFTGELFF. CDR3 DNA: TGTGCCAGCAGCCTGGGGACAGGGGGATTCACCGGGGAGCTGTTTTTT.

The chain uses TRBV7-2 and TRBJ1-2; D might be TRBD1 (6 bases). CDR1 is SGHTA and CDR2 is FQGNSA in the germline V gene. Trimming shortened V by 5 bases and J by 0 bases, and 22 bases separated the two germline ends. The CDR3 spans 18 residues. CDR3 DNA sequence: TGTGCCAGCAGCGTGGGACACCAAAACCCATTACCTAACTATGGCTACACCTTC. Amino acid sequence: CASSVGHQNPLPNYGYTF.

The chain links TRBV7-9 to TRBJ1-5; 9 nucleotides match TRBD1. The CDR3 loop spans 14 amino acids. CDR1 is SEHNR and CDR2 is FQNEAQ in the germline V gene (reference sequence). J was trimmed by 6 bases and V by 4 bases; bases with no gene match: 4. DNA of the CDR3: TGTGCCAGCAGCTCGGACAGGGGACCTCAGCCCCAGCATTTT. Translated, it gives CASSSDRGPQPQHF.

The chain employs TRBV2 and TRBJ1-4; 8 bases align to TRBD1. Per germline, CDR1 SNHLY and CDR2 FYNNEI. The CDR3 consists of 15 residues. V shed 3 bases, J shed 8 bases, and the junction held 8 bases outside the gene matches. For the CDR3, the DNA is TGTGCCAGCAGTGAGGACAGGGACAGAGGGGAAAAACTGTTTTTT. Encoded protein: CASSEDRDRGEKLFF.

The chain carries TRBV20-1 and TRBJ1-1, with D unresolved. The CDR3 contains 13 residues. Per germline, CDR1 DFQATT and CDR2 SNEGSKA (reference sequence). The germline V and J ends were trimmed by 3 bases and 1 base, with 9 bases remaining between them. CDR3 nucleotide sequence: TGCAGTGCTAGTAGGCAGAAGAACACTGAAGCTTTCTTT. Translated, it gives CSASRQKNTEAFF.

The chain recombines TRBV5-4 with TRBJ2-7, with D perhaps matching TRBD2 (6 bases). Per germline, CDR1 SGHNT and CDR2 YYREEE (reference sequence). The CDR3 has 14 residues. Trimming removed 0 bases at V and 2 bases at J, with 9 bases between. The DNA of the CDR3 is TGTGCCAGCAGCTTGGCGGGGGTAACCTACGAGCAGTACTTC. Protein sequence: CASSLAGVTYEQYF.

V is TRBV30 and J is TRBJ1-1; D gene unclear. There are 13 residues in the CDR3. Germline CDR1 and CDR2: GTSNPN and SVGIG (reference sequence). Deletions cut 7 bases from V and 0 bases from J, with 12 bases between. In DNA form, the CDR3 reads TGTGCCTCCGAACTGGGAGTGAACACTGAAGCTTTCTTT. Its translation is CASELGVNTEAFF.

The rearrangement uses TRBV6-2 or TRBV6-3 and TRBJ1-1; 7 bases fit TRBD1. The CDR3 spans 13 residues. Germline CDR1 MNHEY, CDR2 SVGEGT. The V gene end was trimmed by 4 bases and the J gene end by 7 bases; junction bases not matched to a gene: 6. The CDR3 region has the DNA TGTGCCAGCAGTTCGGACAGGAAAATTGAAGCTTTCTTT. Translating gives CASSSDRKIEAFF.

The chain joins TRBV7-8 to TRBJ1-4; D unclear. Per germline, CDR1 SGHVS and CDR2 FQNEAQ. Trimming left V 6 bases short and J 8 bases short, with 13 bases between. The CDR3 is 13 residues long. CDR3 bases: TGTGCCAGCAGTCCAGTTACGGGGGAAAAACTGTTTTTT. Amino acids: CASSPVTGEKLFF.

J is TRBJ1-6 and V is TRBV12-5, with D hard to call. The CDR3 loop spans 12 amino acids. Germline V gene data show CDR1 as LGHNT and CDR2 as FRNRAP. With 1 base removed from V and 14 bases from J, the gap between germline ends came to 9 bases. CDR3 sequence reads: CASGLDAFTLHF. The CDR3 DNA is TGTGCTAGTGGTTTGGATGCCTTCACCCTCCACTTT. Supplemented by reference TRBV12-5 and TRBJ1-6, the full variable domain reads DARVTQTPRHKVTEMGQEVTMRCQPILGHNTVFWYRQTMMQGLELLAYFRNRAPLDDSGMPKDRFSAEMPDATLATLKIQPSEPRDSAVYFCASGLDAFTLHFGNGTRLTVT.

V usage is TRBV20-1 and J usage is TRBJ1-1, with D unclear. Germline V lookup: CDR1 DFQATT, CDR2 SNEGSKA (reference sequence). Between the trimmed V and J ends, which lost 6 bases and 3 bases, there was a span of 8 bases. The CDR3 has 11 residues. The CDR3 sequence is CSALRDTEAFF. Written as DNA, the CDR3 is TGCAGTGCCCTGAGAGACACTGAAGCTTTCTTT.

This sequence joins TRBV30 and TRBJ1-4, with D perhaps matching TRBD1 (6 bases). This CDR3 spans 16 amino acids. Trimming cost V 3 bases and J 5 bases, with 19 bases left between them. Germline CDR1 reads GTSNPN; CDR2 reads SVGIG (reference sequence). The CDR3 DNA reads as TGTGCCTGGAGGGGGCAGGGGTTCGCGAGGAATGAAAAACTGTTTTTT. Translation: CAWRGQGFARNEKLFF.

The V and J genes are TRBV11-2 and TRBJ1-1; no reliable D call. This CDR3 has 14 amino acids. The germline V and J ends were trimmed by 1 base and 0 bases, with 6 bases remaining between them. The germline gives CDR1 SGHAT, CDR2 FQNNGV. The CDR3 sequence is CASSLGRMNTEAFF. CDR3 sequence (DNA): TGTGCCAGCAGCTTAGGACGGATGAACACTGAAGCTTTCTTT. Variable domain in full (rest from reference TRBV11-2 and TRBJ1-1): EAGVAQSPRYKIIEKRQSVAFWCNPISGHATLYWYQQILGQGPKLLIQFQNNGVVDDSQLPKDRFSAERLKGVDSTLKIQPAKLEDSAVYLCASSLGRMNTEAFFGQGTRLTVV.

The chain carries TRBV7-2 and TRBJ1-1, with a tentative D call TRBD1 (6 bases). This CDR3 comprises 14 residues. CDR1 and CDR2 from the germline V gene are SGHTA and FQGNSA. Trimming took 6 bases from V and 1 from J, leaving 12 bases between them. The CDR3: CASRSGGANTEAFF. CDR3 nucleotides: TGTGCCAGCAGATCTGGGGGGGCGAACACTGAAGCTTTCTTT.

The V call is TRBV27, the J call TRBJ1-2, with TRBD1 matching 8 bases. CDR3 length equals 15 residues. The V and J ends lost 5 bases and 4 bases, in that order; junction bases with no gene match: 9. Germline CDR1 reads MNHEY; CDR2 reads SMNVEV (reference sequence). The CDR3 sequence is CASSLESGGGYGYTF. Written as DNA, the CDR3 is TGTGCCAGCAGTCTCGAATCAGGGGGCGGCTATGGCTACACCTTC.

This rearrangement joins TRBV29-1 to TRBJ1-2; 11 bases align to TRBD1. The germline CDR1 and CDR2 sequences are SQVTM and ANQGSEA. This CDR3 comprises 13 residues. Trimming took 2 bases from V and 5 from J; bases not matched to a gene: 1. CDR3 protein: CSVERDRGYGYTF. DNA of the CDR3: TGCAGCGTTGAACGGGACAGGGGGTATGGCTACACCTTC.

CDR3 sequence reads: CASSPTGTGGYTF. CDR3 sequence (DNA): TGTGCCAGCAGTCCAACAGGGACTGGTGGCTACACCTTC. The chain is built from TRBV14 and TRBJ1-2, with a weak D call TRBD1 (6 bases). V lost 6 bases and J 7 bases, leaving 15 bases between the germline ends. The CDR3 is made up of 13 amino acids. The germline CDR1 and CDR2 sequences are SGHDN and FVKESK.

The chain uses TRBV4-3 and TRBJ1-2; D is perhaps TRBD1 (5 bases). Germline assignment: CDR1 LGHNA and CDR2 YSLEER. The germline V and J ends were trimmed by 5 bases and 7 bases, with 17 bases remaining between them. The CDR3 totals 14 residues. The CDR3 DNA follows: TGCGCCAGCAGCGCGGGACCGACGAGGCTTGGCTACACCTTC. It translates to CASSAGPTRLGYTF.

The CDR3: CATRDSLGNTIYF. In DNA form, the CDR3 reads TGTGCCACCCGGGACAGTCTGGGAAACACCATATATTTT. The chain has TRBV7-9 and TRBJ1-3; 7 positions match TRBD1. With 10 bases clipped from V and 4 bases from J, the junction kept 7 bases outside the gene matches. Germline CDR1 is SEHNR and CDR2 is FQNEAQ (reference sequence). This CDR3 comprises 13 residues.